The 28 T cell receptor beta chains below were found in one sample sequenced in a study of CD4 T cells in relation to SARS-CoV-2 and coronaviruses. Only in-frame clones appear in the TCRdb table, and some are missing; sequencing was by immunoSEQ multiplex PCR. The data hold roughly 30,000 clones, with 76% observed a single time. The antigens of these receptors remain unknown. CD4+ T cells from unexposed donors were obtained before the COVID-19 pandemic (2011-2018). The cells were cultured for over eight days before CD4+ T cells were isolated. Sample: CD4+ T cells from PBMCs, cultured in vitro. Source of these receptors: a human donor in good health.

CDR3: CASSSSGQGPAGETQYF. CDR3 nucleotide sequence: TGCGCCAGCAGCTCGAGTGGGCAGGGTCCTGCTGGAGAGACCCAGTACTTC. This rearrangement joins TRBV5-1 to TRBJ2-5; D perhaps matches TRBD1 (5 bases). Germline V gene lookup returns CDR1 SGHRS and CDR2 YFSETQ. The germline V and J ends were trimmed by 3 bases and 4 bases, with 22 bases remaining between them. The CDR3 is 17 residues long. Looking up the rest from reference TRBV5-1 and TRBJ2-5 gives the full variable domain: KAGVTQTPRYLIKTRGQQVTLSCSPISGHRSVSWYQQTPGQGLQFLFEYFSETQRNKGNFPGRFSGRQFSNSRSEMNVSTLELGDSALYLCASSSSGQGPAGETQYFGPGTRLLVL.

J is TRBJ1-3 and V is TRBV19; D is possibly TRBD1 (6 bases). Trimming cost V 6 bases and J 2 bases, with 17 bases left between them. Germline CDR1 is LNHDA and CDR2 is SQIVND (reference sequence). The length of the CDR3 is 16 residues. The CDR3 loop reads CASSITYREPGNTIYF. The CDR3 nucleotides read TGTGCCAGTAGCATAACTTACAGGGAGCCTGGAAACACCATATATTTT.

The rearrangement uses TRBV9 and TRBJ2-1, with a tentative D call TRBD2 (6 bases). Trimming removed 0 bases from V and 8 bases from J, with 18 bases in between. Germline CDR1 and CDR2: SGDLS and YYNGEE. This CDR3 contains 16 residues. CDR3 amino acids: CASSVEAGRAHDEQFF. For the CDR3, the DNA is TGTGCCAGCAGCGTAGAAGCGGGCCGCGCCCATGATGAGCAGTTCTTC.

This clone occurred once. The CDR3 DNA follows: TGTGCCAGCAGTTACTTTTCAGGGAAGGGAAACACCATATATTTT. Its protein is CASSYFSGKGNTIYF. V and J are TRBV6-5 and TRBJ1-3, with D possibly TRBD1 on 5 matching bases. V lost 1 base and J lost 4, with 11 bases in between. Germline V lookup: CDR1 MNHEY, CDR2 SVGAGI. This CDR3 has 15 residues.

V and J are TRBV20-1 and TRBJ2-1; D possibly corresponds to TRBD2 (6 bases). CDR3 length equals 11 residues. Deletions cut 3 bases from V and 9 bases from J, with 9 bases between. In germline, CDR1 is DFQATT, CDR2 SNEGSKA (reference sequence). The CDR3 sequence: CSASAAGEQFF. As DNA, the CDR3 is TGCAGTGCTAGTGCAGCGGGTGAGCAGTTCTTC.

This clone has only a few counts. The CDR3 spells CARSLGDGYTF. CDR3 nucleotides: TGTGCCAGAAGCTTGGGGGATGGCTACACCTTC. The J gene is TRBJ1-2, the V gene TRBV5-3; D remains unclear. Being an ORF, TRBV5-3 has a function that is uncertain. Trimming pared 0 bases from V and 6 bases from J, leaving 3 bases between. CDR3 length: 11 amino acids.

The chain employs TRBV11-2 and TRBJ2-2; D is unclear. The CDR3 is made up of 16 amino acids. The germline V gene has CDR1 SGHAT and CDR2 FQNNGV. Trimming took off 5 bases at V and 1 base at J, with 14 bases between the two ends. The DNA for the CDR3 is TGTGCCAGCAGCCCCTTTGGTTGGCAGAACACCGGGGAGCTGTTTTTT. Its translation: CASSPFGWQNTGELFF.

This sequence joins TRBV19 and TRBJ2-6; 9 bases align to TRBD1. With V trimmed by 5 bases and J by 0 bases, 11 bases remained unmatched. The germline gives CDR1 LNHDA, CDR2 SQIVND (reference sequence). This CDR3 spans 19 amino acids. The CDR3 protein is CASSLSLGQGYSGANVLTF. CDR3 coding DNA: TGTGCCAGTAGTTTGTCCCTGGGACAGGGATACTCTGGGGCCAACGTCCTGACTTTC. Based on the CDR3 plus reference TRBV19 and TRBJ2-6, the full variable domain is DGGITQSPKYLFRKEGQNVTLSCEQNLNHDAMYWYRQDPGQGLRLIYYSQIVNDFQKGDIAEGYSVSREKKESFPLTVTSAQKNPTAFYLCASSLSLGQGYSGANVLTFGAGSRLTVL.

V gene TRBV19 combines with J gene TRBJ2-3; D is uncertain. Between the trimmed V and J ends, which lost 1 base and 6 bases, there was a span of 11 bases. Germline V gene sequence: CDR1 LNHDA, CDR2 SQIVND (reference sequence). The CDR3 is 14 residues long. CDR3 amino acids: CASSIASEVDTQYF. As DNA, the CDR3 is TGTGCCAGTAGTATAGCGTCAGAGGTTGATACGCAGTATTTT.

There are a few counts of this clone. This chain uses TRBV6-5 with TRBJ1-2, with TRBD1 identical over 9 bases. CDR1 is MNHEY, CDR2 SVGAGI, per germline. V lost 0 bases and J lost 5; bases outside the gene matches: 4. The CDR3 spans 15 residues. Written as DNA, the CDR3 is TGTGCCAGCAGTTACTCTGGGGACAGGGTATATGGCTACACCTTC. Translation: CASSYSGDRVYGYTF.

The chain couples TRBV14 to TRBJ2-1, with D possibly TRBD2 on 5 matching bases. V dropped 1 base and J dropped 5 bases, with 15 bases sitting between them. The CDR3 is 16 residues long. Germline-derived CDR1 and CDR2 are SGHDN and FVKESK. The CDR3: CASSQGLTPGNNEQFF. The CDR3 nucleotides read TGTGCCAGCAGCCAAGGACTAACCCCGGGAAACAATGAGCAGTTCTTC.

This chain joins TRBV4-1 and TRBJ2-5; D is perhaps TRBD2 (6 bases). Trimming shortened V by 0 bases and J by 5 bases, and 13 bases separated the two germline ends. The CDR3 is 15 residues long. Germline V CDR1 and CDR2: MGHRA, YSYEKL. The CDR3 DNA reads as TGCGCCAGCAGCCAAGAAGGTTGGACTACGGAGACCCAGTACTTC. Protein product: CASSQEGWTTETQYF.

V gene TRBV18 combines with J gene TRBJ2-2, with D unclear. The germline gives CDR1 KGHSH, CDR2 LQKENI. The CDR3 totals 14 residues. V gave up 3 bases and J gave up 1 base, with 6 bases separating them. The CDR3 region has the DNA TGTGCCAGCTCACCGCAGCAGAACACCGGGGAGCTGTTTTTT. Encoded protein: CASSPQQNTGELFF.

In this sample, this clone turned up a few times. The J gene is TRBJ2-1, the V gene TRBV19, with TRBD1 matching 10 bases. Per the germline V gene, CDR1 is LNHDA and CDR2 is SQIVND (reference sequence). J lost 7 bases, V lost 2 bases, and 2 bases had no gene match. The CDR3 consists of 14 residues. The CDR3 is CASSIMGQGNEQFF. The CDR3 DNA reads TGTGCCAGTAGTATAATGGGACAGGGGAATGAGCAGTTCTTC. Full variable domain (remainder filled in from reference TRBV19 and TRBJ2-1): DGGITQSPKYLFRKEGQNVTLSCEQNLNHDAMYWYRQDPGQGLRLIYYSQIVNDFQKGDIAEGYSVSREKKESFPLTVTSAQKNPTAFYLCASSIMGQGNEQFFGPGTRLTVL.

This chain links TRBV7-2 with TRBJ2-5, with D uncertain. The germline CDR1 and CDR2 sequences are SGHTA and FQGNSA. Trimming took off 2 bases at V and 3 bases at J, with 7 bases between the two ends. There are 13 residues in the CDR3. The CDR3 DNA sequence: TGTGCCAGCAGCTTATTGTGGGAAGAGACCCAGTACTTC. Encoded protein: CASSLLWEETQYF.

The V and J genes are TRBV7-2 and TRBJ1-5; 7 bases fit TRBD1. CDR1 SGHTA and CDR2 FQGNSA come from the germline V gene. V gave up 5 bases and J gave up 3 bases; unmatched junction bases: 4. The CDR3 has 14 residues. This CDR3 is CASSADRDNQPQHF. Here the CDR3 DNA reads TGTGCCAGCAGCGCAGACAGGGACAATCAGCCCCAGCATTTT.

This chain connects TRBV21-1 to TRBJ1-2; the DNA was not compared with TRBD1, the D call given in the table. TRBV21-1 is designated a pseudogene. This CDR3 contains 17 residues. CDR3 amino acids: CASSIGWRRGMYGGYTF. The CDR3 DNA reads as TGTGCCAGCAGTATAGGGTGGAGAAGGGGGATGTATGGGGGCTACACCTTC.

The V gene is TRBV7-2, the J gene TRBJ2-5, with D possibly being TRBD1 or TRBD2 (7 bases each). Germline lookup yields CDR1 SGHTA and CDR2 FQGNSA. V lost 5 bases, J lost 2 bases, and 18 bases lay in between. This CDR3 has 16 amino acids. CDR3: CASSPLQGRGQETQYF. CDR3 sequence (DNA): TGTGCCAGCAGCCCCCTACAGGGGAGGGGGCAAGAGACCCAGTACTTC.

The chain links TRBV12-3 or TRBV12-4 to TRBJ1-2; D gene unclear. With 5 bases removed from V and 8 bases from J, the gap between germline ends came to 3 bases. The CDR3 extends over 9 amino acids. CDR3 bases: TGTGCCAGCAGTGGAGGCTACACCTTC. Protein: CASSGGYTF.

A single count supports this clone. The genes are TRBV5-8 and TRBJ1-2, with 7 bases fitting TRBD1. V shed 0 bases, J shed 8 bases, and the junction held 1 base outside the gene matches. This CDR3 comprises 12 residues. Germline CDR1 and CDR2: SGHTS and YDEGEE. The CDR3, as DNA: TGTGCCAGCAGCTTGGACAGGGGCGGCTACACCTTC. It codes for CASSLDRGGYTF.

This clone was found a few times. The chain carries TRBV2 and TRBJ1-3, with D perhaps TRBD1 (5 bases). The V end was cut by 7 bases, the J end by 8 bases, with 18 bases between. Per the germline V gene, CDR1 is SNHLY and CDR2 is FYNNEI. The length of the CDR3 is 14 residues. The CDR3: CASTEGRALDTIYF. The CDR3 DNA is TGTGCCAGCACTGAGGGCAGGGCCCTTGACACCATATATTTT.

This clone was seen a handful of times. The rearrangement links TRBV3-1 (or the pseudogene TRBV3-2) to TRBJ1-4, with TRBD1 identical over 12 bases. V gave up 1 base and J gave up 7 bases; unmatched junction bases: 7. The CDR3 spans 17 residues. Germline values: CDR1 LGHDT, CDR2 YNNKEL (reference sequence). The CDR3 protein is CASSQGPGTGGREKLFF. For the CDR3, the DNA is TGTGCCAGCAGCCAAGGTCCCGGGACAGGGGGCCGTGAAAAACTGTTTTTT.

The CDR3 reads CPGRMQEHQETQYF. In nucleotides, the CDR3 is TGTCCAGGTAGGATGCAGGAGCACCAAGAGACCCAGTACTTC. V usage is TRBV11-2 and J usage is TRBJ2-5; the D is unclear. This CDR3 has 14 residues. Germline CDR1 is SGHAT and CDR2 is FQNNGV.

This chain uses TRBV19 with TRBJ1-4; D is undetermined. The germline V gene has CDR1 LNHDA and CDR2 SQIVND (reference sequence). The ends were cut back, 5 bases at V and 4 bases at J, with 8 bases in the middle. The CDR3 consists of 13 residues. CDR3 loop: CASSRVHNEKLFF. DNA of the CDR3: TGTGCCAGTAGTCGGGTTCATAATGAAAAACTGTTTTTT.

This chain connects TRBV11-3 to TRBJ2-5, with TRBD1 matching 7 bases. This CDR3 is built from 13 residues. Germline-derived CDR1 and CDR2 are SGHNT and YENEEA. The junction had 2 bases not matched to a gene; V was cut back by 3 bases and J by 4 bases. The chain's CDR3 is CASSFNRGETQYF. The CDR3 coding sequence is TGTGCCAGCAGCTTCAACAGGGGAGAGACCCAGTACTTC.

The chain joins TRBV4-1 to TRBJ1-2, with D possibly matching TRBD1 (6 bases). This CDR3 has 14 amino acids. Germline V lookup: CDR1 MGHRA, CDR2 YSYEKL. V was pared by 1 base and J by 5 bases, with 11 bases between. The CDR3 DNA reads TGCGCCAGCAGCCAAGGGACAGTTTTTTATGGCTACACCTTC. Translated: CASSQGTVFYGYTF.

J is TRBJ1-2 and V is TRBV9; D is perhaps TRBD1 (5 bases). CDR1 is SGDLS, CDR2 YYNGEE, per germline. The CDR3 has 14 amino acids. The ends were cut back, 0 bases at V and 4 bases at J, with 10 bases in the middle. Written as DNA, the CDR3 is TGTGCCAGCAGCGTAGTGACGGACATCTATGGCTACACCTTC. It encodes CASSVVTDIYGYTF. The whole variable domain, remainder taken from reference TRBV9 and TRBJ1-2, is DSGVTQTPKHLITATGQRVTLRCSPRSGDLSVYWYQQSLDQGLQFLIQYYNGEERAKGNILERFSAQQFPDLHSELNLSSLELGDSALYFCASSVVTDIYGYTFGSGTRLTVV.

The rearrangement uses TRBV6-2 or TRBV6-3 and TRBJ2-1, with 12 bases that match TRBD2. This CDR3 is built from 16 residues. Germline V lookup: CDR1 MNHEY, CDR2 SVGEGT. Trimming removed 6 bases from V and 7 bases from J; junction bases left unmatched: 10. CDR3 protein: CASSTRGLAGSNEQFF. DNA of the CDR3: TGTGCCAGCAGCACACGCGGACTAGCGGGATCAAATGAGCAGTTCTTC.